Reported below is one T cell receptor beta chain. No cognate antigen has been identified for it. Base quality data are lacking; no much larger clone is found one base away. Relative to germline, V is 5 bases shorter and J is 6 bases shorter, with 9 bases between their ends. Looking up the germline V gene (reference sequence) yields CDR1 MNHEY and CDR2 SMNVEV. Taken from cysteine to phenylalanine, the CDR3 has 12 residues. Solely the CDR3 DNA is kept, with 36 bases framed from the first base. Per the publication, the time point label means: baseline pretreatment blood. The treatment or condition label, as the study defines it: 15 Gy SBRT to primary tumor, nephrectomy 4 weeks later. To follow tumor-enriched clonotypes, peripheral blood was collected serially from radiation-treated patients at baseline and again at 2 weeks and 4 weeks after SBRT. Every patient's renal cell carcinoma showed clear cell pathology. The QIAamp DNA Blood Mini Kit (Qiagen) was used to prepare genomic DNA for TCR sequencing. The analyses included just those samples that passed every quality control check.

This entry belongs to a study of radiation and T cells in renal cell carcinoma (dated by TCRdb to 2018 to 2020). Notes on the research overall: The samples were obtained from a clinical trial, where primary renal cell carcinomas were treated with 15 Gy stereotactic body radiation therapy and then removed by nephrectomy 4 weeks afterward. In total, 50 to 55 samples, comprising some 25 tumors and around 27 peripheral blood samples, were subjected to TCR beta sequencing. A total of 4 million to 5 million unique CDR3 nucleotide sequences, encoding around 2.7 million unique CDR3 amino acid sequences, were found across all 50 or so samples. The study at large found these results: With a single-armed trial design, the study had no way to address how radiation dose or scheduling affects the TCR repertoire. Because pretreatment tumor biopsies were not available, the baseline intratumoral presence of clonotypes could not be determined. An increase in top tumor clonotypes in blood was observed from baseline to 2 weeks post-radiation, followed by contraction by 4 weeks, which was taken to suggest transient expansion of tumor-resident clones. Blood repertoire dynamics were not followed beyond 4 weeks after treatment.

The immunoSEQ kit was used, according to the manufacturer's recommendations, to generate TCR beta libraries from genomic DNA. To prepare libraries, a first multiplex PCR with proprietary primers was run, followed by a second PCR that added unique barcodes, and a bead cleanup was done after each round. A positive control reaction and a negative control reaction, both provided in the kit, were run with every batch of samples. The final libraries were assessed on an Agilent 4200 TapeStation D1000 ScreenTape, pooled by volume, and quantified by qPCR. An Illumina NextSeq500 fitted with a MidOutput 150-cycle cartridge performed the sequencing, running 156 Read1 cycles and 15 Index1 cycles with the kit's custom primers. The pooled library was loaded at 0.8 to 1 pM with an approximately 21% PhiX control spike-in. In the paper's pipeline: Vendor-processed data were analyzed in R, with a clonotype defined as all T cells sharing the same CDR3 nucleotide sequence. In the clone abundance analyses, frequencies in each sample were normalized to that sample's 10,000 most abundant clones. Public T cell clones, averaging fewer than five per sample, were removed before analysis. Tumor-enriched clonotypes and baseline blood-enriched clonotypes were defined as those with an abundance difference of at least 32-fold between compartments. A beta-binomial differential abundance model was applied to find clonotypes that expanded or contracted between blood time points. Tumor-blood repertoire similarity was measured with the Baroni-Urbani and Buser coefficient, and groups were compared using two-tailed Wilcoxon tests in R. Not all clones reach the TCRdb copy of this immuneACCESS table, which keeps in-frame sequences only. Checked studies attribute under half of the gap to unresolved V genes and leave the rest unexplained. Clonal size and the V and J genes are those of that table, whereas D and trimming came from the DNA. Across this sample there are over 45,000 clones, with approximately 80% seen only once. Clones ranked in the top ten supply more than 7% of the sample.

The V and J genes are TRBV27 and TRBJ2-3; no D segment can be confidently identified. This receptor was obtained from a man aged 60-69 years with renal cell carcinoma. The sample in question was blood, obtained from a patient whose treatment included radiotherapy and nephrectomy. The CDR3 loop reads CASSTRGDTQYF. The base sequence is TGTGCCAGCAGTACCCGTGGGGATACGCAGTATTTT.